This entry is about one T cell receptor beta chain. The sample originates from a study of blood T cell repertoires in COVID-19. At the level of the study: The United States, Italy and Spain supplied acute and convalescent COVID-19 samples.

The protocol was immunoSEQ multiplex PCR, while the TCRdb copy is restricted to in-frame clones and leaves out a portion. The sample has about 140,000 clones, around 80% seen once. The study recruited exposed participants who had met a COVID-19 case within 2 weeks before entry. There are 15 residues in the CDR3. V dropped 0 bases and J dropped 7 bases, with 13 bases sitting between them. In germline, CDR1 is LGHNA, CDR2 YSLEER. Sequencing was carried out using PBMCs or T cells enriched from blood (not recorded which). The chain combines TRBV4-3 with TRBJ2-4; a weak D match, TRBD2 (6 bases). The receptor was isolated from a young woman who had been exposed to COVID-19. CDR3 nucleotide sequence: TGCGCCAGCAGCCAAGACCCGGGAGAGACGAACATTCAGTACTTC. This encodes CASSQDPGETNIQYF.